This is a list of T cell receptor beta chains from one sample in a study of shared clonotypes between healthy human individuals. Data came from immunoSEQ multiplex PCR; TCRdb stores just in-frame clones and leaves some out. The table has approximately 2,200,000 clones, 90% to 95% seen once. The sample consisted of naive CD8+ T cells from PBMCs. These receptors came from a man younger than 35 in good health. Some clones in this sample may be carry-over from other donors' samples. Each CDR3 is given with its conserved first and last residue. D genes are given only for firm matches. A row's size may be missing; if present it is once, few, many or a size class.

>TRBV7-9|.|TRBJ2-1|.
CASTQGASNEQFF
TGTGCCAGCACCCAAGGTGCCTCCAATGAGCAGTTCTTC
>TRBV9|few|TRBJ2-1|.
CASSVGQSSYNEQFF
TGTGCCAGCAGCGTAGGGCAGAGCTCCTACAATGAGCAGTTCTTC
>TRBV7-8|.|TRBJ1-3|.
CASSPYRTDSGNTIYF
TGTGCCAGCAGCCCGTACAGGACCGACTCTGGAAACACCATATATTTT
>TRBV30|few|TRBJ1-1|.
CAWSPPHSPTEAFF
TGTGCCTGGAGTCCCCCCCACAGTCCCACTGAAGCTTTCTTT
>TRBV7-9|.|TRBJ1-4|.
CASSLCRREEKLFF
TGTGCCAGCAGCTTATGTAGACGCGAAGAAAAACTGTTTTTT
>TRBV19|.|TRBJ2-1|.
CASSDYPNEQFF
TGTGCCAGTAGTGACTACCCCAATGAGCAGTTCTTC
>TRBV4-2|.|TRBJ1-5|.
CASSHPGAHQPQHF
TGTGCCAGCAGCCACCCCGGGGCTCATCAGCCCCAGCATTTT
>TRBV6-5|.|TRBJ2-2|.
CASRIEASWTGELFF
TGTGCCAGCCGAATAGAAGCTTCCTGGACCGGGGAGCTGTTTTTT
>TRBV6-1|.|TRBJ1-5|.
CAVRAWLSNQPQHF
TGTGCAGTGAGGGCCTGGCTCAGCAATCAGCCCCAGCATTTT
>TRBV27|.|TRBJ1-5|.
CASSLGAGGNQPQHF
TGTGCCAGCAGTTTAGGGGCAGGGGGCAATCAGCCCCAGCATTTT
>TRBV28|once|TRBJ1-2|.
CASSLLRPLNYGYTF
TGTGCCAGCTCCCTCCTTAGACCGTTAAACTATGGCTACACCTTC